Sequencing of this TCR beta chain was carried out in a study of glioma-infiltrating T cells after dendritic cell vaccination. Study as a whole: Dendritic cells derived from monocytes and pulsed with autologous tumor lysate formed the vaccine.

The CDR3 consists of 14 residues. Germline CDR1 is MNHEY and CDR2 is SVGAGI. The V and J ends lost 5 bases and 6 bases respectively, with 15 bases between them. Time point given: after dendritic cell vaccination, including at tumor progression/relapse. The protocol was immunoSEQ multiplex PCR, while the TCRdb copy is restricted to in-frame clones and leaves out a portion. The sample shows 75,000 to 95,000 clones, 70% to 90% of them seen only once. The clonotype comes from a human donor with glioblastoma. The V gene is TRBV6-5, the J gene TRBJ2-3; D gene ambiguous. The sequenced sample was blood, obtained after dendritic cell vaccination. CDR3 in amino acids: CASSESRSVDTQYF. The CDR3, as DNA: TGTGCCAGCAGTGAGAGCAGGTCTGTGGATACGCAGTATTTT.